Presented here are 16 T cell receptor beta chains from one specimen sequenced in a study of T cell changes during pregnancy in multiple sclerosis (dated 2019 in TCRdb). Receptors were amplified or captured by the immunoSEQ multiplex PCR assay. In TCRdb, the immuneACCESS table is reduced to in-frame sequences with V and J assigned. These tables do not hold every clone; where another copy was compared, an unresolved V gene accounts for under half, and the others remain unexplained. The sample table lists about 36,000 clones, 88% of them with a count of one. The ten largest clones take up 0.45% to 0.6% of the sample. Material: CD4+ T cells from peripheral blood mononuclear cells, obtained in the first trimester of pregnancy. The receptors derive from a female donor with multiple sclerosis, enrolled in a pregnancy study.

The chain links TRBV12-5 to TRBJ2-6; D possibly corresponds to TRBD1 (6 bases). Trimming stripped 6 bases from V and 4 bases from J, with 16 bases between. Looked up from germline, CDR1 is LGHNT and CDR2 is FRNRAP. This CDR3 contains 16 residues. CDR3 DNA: TGTGCTAGTGGCCAACAGGGCCCGGGGGGGGCCAACGTCCTGACTTTC. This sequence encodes CASGQQGPGGANVLTF.

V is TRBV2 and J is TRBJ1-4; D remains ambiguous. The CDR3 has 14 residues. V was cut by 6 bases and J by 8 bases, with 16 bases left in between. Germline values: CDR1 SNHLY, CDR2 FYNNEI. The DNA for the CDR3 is TGTGCCAGCAGCCAAGATCTACAGAACGAAAAACTGTTTTTT. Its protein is CASSQDLQNEKLFF.

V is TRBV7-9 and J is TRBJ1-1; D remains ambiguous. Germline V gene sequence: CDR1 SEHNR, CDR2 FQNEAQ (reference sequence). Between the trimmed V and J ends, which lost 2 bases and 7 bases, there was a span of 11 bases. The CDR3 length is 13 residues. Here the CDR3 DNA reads TGTGCCAGCAGCTTAATGGAGGGCGGTGAAGCTTTCTTT. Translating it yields CASSLMEGGEAFF.

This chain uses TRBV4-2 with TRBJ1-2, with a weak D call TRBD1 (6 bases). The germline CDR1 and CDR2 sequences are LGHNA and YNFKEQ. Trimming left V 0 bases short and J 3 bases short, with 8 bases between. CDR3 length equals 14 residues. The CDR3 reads CASSQDRGDYGYTF. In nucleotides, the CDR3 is TGTGCCAGCAGCCAAGACAGGGGAGACTATGGCTACACCTTC.

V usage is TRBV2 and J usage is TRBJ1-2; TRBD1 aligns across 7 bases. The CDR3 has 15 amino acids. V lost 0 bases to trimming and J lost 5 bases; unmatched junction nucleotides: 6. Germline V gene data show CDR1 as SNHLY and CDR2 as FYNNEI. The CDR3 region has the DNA TGTGCCAGCAGTGAAGCGAGGGGGCGCAAGTATGGCTACACCTTC. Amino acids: CASSEARGRKYGYTF.

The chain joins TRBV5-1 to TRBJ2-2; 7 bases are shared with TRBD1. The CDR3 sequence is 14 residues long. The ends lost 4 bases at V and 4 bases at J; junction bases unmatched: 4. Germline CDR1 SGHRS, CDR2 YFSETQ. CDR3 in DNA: TGCGCCAGCAGCATGGGACAGAGCACCGGGGAGCTGTTTTTT. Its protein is CASSMGQSTGELFF.

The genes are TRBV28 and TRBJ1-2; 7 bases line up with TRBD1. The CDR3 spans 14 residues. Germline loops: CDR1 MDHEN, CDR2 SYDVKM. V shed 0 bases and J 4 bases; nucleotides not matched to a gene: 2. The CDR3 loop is CASSLWGDSYGYTF. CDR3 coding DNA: TGTGCCAGCAGTTTATGGGGGGACAGCTATGGCTACACCTTC.

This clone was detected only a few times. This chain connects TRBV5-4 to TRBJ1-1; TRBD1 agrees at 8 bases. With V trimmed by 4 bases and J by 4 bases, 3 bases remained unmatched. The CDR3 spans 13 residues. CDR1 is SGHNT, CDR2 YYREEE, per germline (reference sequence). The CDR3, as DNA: TGTGCCAGCAGCATAGACAGGGGCACTGAAGCTTTCTTT. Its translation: CASSIDRGTEAFF.

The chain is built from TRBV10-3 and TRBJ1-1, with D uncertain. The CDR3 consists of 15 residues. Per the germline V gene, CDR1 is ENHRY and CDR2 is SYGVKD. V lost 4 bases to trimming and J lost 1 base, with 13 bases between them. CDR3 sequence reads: CAISGRGRSNTEAFF. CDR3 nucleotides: TGTGCCATCAGTGGAAGAGGGAGGTCGAACACTGAAGCTTTCTTT.

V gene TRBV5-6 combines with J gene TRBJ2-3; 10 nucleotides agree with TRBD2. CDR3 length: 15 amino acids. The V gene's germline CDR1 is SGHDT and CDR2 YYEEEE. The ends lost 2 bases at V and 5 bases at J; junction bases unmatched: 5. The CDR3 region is CASSLAGGPIDTQYF. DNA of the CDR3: TGTGCCAGCAGCTTAGCGGGGGGGCCCATAGATACGCAGTATTTT.

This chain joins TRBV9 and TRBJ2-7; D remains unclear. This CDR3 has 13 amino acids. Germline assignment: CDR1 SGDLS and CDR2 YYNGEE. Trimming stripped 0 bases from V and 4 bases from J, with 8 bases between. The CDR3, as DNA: TGTGCCAGCAGCGTAGCTACCGGGTACGAGCAGTACTTC. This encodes CASSVATGYEQYF.

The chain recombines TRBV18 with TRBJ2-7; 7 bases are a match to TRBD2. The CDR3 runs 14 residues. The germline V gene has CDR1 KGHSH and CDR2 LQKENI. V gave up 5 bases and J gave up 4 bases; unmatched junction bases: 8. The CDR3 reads CASSANDGRYEQYF. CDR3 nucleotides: TGTGCCAGCTCAGCTAATGACGGGAGGTACGAGCAGTACTTC.

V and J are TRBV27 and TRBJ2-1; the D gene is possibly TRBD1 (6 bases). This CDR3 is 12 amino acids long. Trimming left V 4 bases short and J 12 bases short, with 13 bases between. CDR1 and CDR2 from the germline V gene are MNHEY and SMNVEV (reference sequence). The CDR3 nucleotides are TGTGCCAGCAGTTCTACAGGGAGTGGGCAGTTCTTC. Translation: CASSSTGSGQFF.

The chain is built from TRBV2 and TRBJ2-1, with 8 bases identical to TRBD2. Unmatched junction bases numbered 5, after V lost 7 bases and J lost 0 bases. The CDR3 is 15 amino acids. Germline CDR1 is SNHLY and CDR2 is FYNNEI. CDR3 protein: CASTVAGSSYNEQFF. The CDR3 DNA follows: TGTGCCAGCACCGTAGCGGGGAGCTCCTACAATGAGCAGTTCTTC.

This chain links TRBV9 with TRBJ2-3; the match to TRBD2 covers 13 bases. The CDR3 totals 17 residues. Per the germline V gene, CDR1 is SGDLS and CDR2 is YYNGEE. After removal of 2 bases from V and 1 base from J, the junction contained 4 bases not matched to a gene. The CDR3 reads CASSVQGTSGGTDTQYF. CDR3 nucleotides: TGTGCCAGCAGCGTGCAAGGGACTAGCGGGGGCACAGATACGCAGTATTTT.

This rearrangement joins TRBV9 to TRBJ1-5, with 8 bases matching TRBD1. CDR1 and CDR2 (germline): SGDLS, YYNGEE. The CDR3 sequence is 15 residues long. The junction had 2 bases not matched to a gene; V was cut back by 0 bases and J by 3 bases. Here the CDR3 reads CASSVGTGYNQPQHF. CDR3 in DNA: TGTGCCAGCAGCGTAGGGACAGGGTACAATCAGCCCCAGCATTTT.